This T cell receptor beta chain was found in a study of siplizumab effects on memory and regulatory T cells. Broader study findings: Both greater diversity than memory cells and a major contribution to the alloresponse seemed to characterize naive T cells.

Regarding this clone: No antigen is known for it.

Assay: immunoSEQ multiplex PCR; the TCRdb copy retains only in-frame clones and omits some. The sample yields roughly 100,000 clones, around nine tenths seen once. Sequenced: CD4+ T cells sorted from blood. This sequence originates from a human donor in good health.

CDR3 sequence reads: CASSLNAVGTPGEQFF. CDR3 bases: TGTGCCAGCAGCTTAAACGCGGTGGGGACCCCAGGAGAGCAGTTCTTC. V usage is TRBV7-3 and J usage is TRBJ2-1; D may correspond to TRBD1 or TRBD2 (5 bases each). The CDR3 contains 16 residues. Germline V gives CDR1 SGHTA, CDR2 FQGTGA. V was pared by 1 base and J by 10 bases, with 20 bases between.